This T cell receptor beta chain is drawn from a study of CD8 T cells in Susac syndrome (dated by TCRdb to about 2019). A note on the overall study: The study used repertoire sequencing to test whether antigen drove CD8+ T cell activation and differentiation in Susac syndrome. Clonality of the CD8+ T cell repertoire was compared between eleven to twelve healthy donors, approximately 14 Susac syndrome patients and fewer than 16 multiple sclerosis patients. The paper as a whole reports these results and caveats: The TCR sequencing and HLA analysis was acknowledged to have included a relatively small number of individuals.

As concerns this clonotype: Its specific antigen is unknown. Base-call qualities are not available, and no considerably larger clone is one nucleotide away.

Peripheral blood CD8+ and CD4+ T cells from healthy donors, Susac syndrome patients and multiple sclerosis patients were profiled by high-throughput TCR beta sequencing. The healthy donors served as controls matched for age and sex. CD8+ TEMRA cells were enriched by FACS, while bulk CD8+ and CD4+ T cells were purified by magnetic negative isolation. Blood was drawn into EDTA tubes, processed within 24 hours, and PBMCs were isolated by density gradient centrifugation. PBMCs intended for TCR sequencing were cryopreserved in liquid nitrogen and were subsequently thawed in a 37 degrees C water bath. A purity of at least 90% was achieved for sorted or isolated CD4+, CD8+ and CD8+ TEMRA cells. The CDR3 sequence holds 14 residues, the cysteine and phenylalanine included. Only the CDR3 DNA is retained, 42 bases long and in frame from the first base. Deletion took 0 bases off V and 5 bases off J, with a span of 9 bases between the germline ends. CDR1 SGDLS and CDR2 YYNGEE were looked up in the germline V gene.

RNA was extracted using the RNeasy kit, and about 0.45 to 1 ug of the RNA was reverse transcribed with random hexamers. The immunoSEQ multiplex PCR assay, covering 54 Vbeta and 13 Jbeta segments, was used to amplify TCR beta CDR3 regions. Bias from PCR amplification was corrected by using a synthetic template baseline for primer optimization and for computational correction. On the authors' methods: Reads were annotated to V, D and J genes per IMGT and analyzed with immunoSEQ Analyzer, keeping only productive sequences. Clonality was computed as one minus Shannon entropy normalized by log2 of the number of productive unique sequences. For each patient and control, public and private clones were evaluated among the 100 most prevalent clones. Clones were defined as Susac-specific when absent from the healthy and MS cohorts, from over 950 published viral clones and from other ImmuneACCESS disease sequences. The raw public reads went through TCRdb reprocessing: fastp at Q25, MiXCR clone calling, in-frame beta chains kept. Every CDR3 protein is listed once, alongside the most common genes and DNA of its rows. The authors' filters were not applied to this entry. This sample is represented by some 150,000 distinct CDR3 sequences; 94% of them were singletons. Roughly 0.29% of the sample rests with the top ten.

Recombination linked TRBV9 to TRBJ1-5, with the D gene uncertain. The TCR was taken from a human donor in good health. Sequencing was done on a sample of CD8+ T cells from PBMCs. The DNA sequence reads TGTGCCAGCAGCGTAGGGGATGATGATCAGCCCCAGCATTTT. This encodes CASSVGDDDQPQHF.